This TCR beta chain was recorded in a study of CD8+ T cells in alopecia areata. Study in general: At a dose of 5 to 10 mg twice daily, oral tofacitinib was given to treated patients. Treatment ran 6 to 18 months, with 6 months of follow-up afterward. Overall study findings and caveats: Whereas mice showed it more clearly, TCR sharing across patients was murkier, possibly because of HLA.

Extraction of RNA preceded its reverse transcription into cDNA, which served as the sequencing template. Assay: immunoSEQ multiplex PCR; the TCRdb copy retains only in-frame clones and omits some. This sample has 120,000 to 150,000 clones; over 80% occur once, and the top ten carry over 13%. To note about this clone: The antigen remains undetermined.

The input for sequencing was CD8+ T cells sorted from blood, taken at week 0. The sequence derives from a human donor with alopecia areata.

CDR3 sequence (DNA): TGCAGCGTTGATGCTGACAGGGATCACGAGCAGTACTTC. Translating gives CSVDADRDHEQYF. The chain is built from TRBV29-1 and TRBJ2-7; 7 bases are a match to TRBD1. This CDR3 spans 13 amino acids. Germline trimming cut 3 bases from V and 5 bases from J; bases unmatched to any gene: 7. CDR1 and CDR2 from the germline V gene are SQVTM and ANQGSEA.